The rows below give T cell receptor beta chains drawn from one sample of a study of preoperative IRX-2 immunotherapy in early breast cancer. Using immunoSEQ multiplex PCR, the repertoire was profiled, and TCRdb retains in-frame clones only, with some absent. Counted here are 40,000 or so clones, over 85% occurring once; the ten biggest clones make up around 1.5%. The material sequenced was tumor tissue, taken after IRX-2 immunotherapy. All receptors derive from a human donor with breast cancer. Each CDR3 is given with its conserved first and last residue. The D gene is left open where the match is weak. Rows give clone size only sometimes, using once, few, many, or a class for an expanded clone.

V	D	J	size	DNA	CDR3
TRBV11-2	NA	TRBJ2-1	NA	TGTGCCAGCAGCTTGGGGGGTGAGCAGTTCTTC	CASSLGGEQFF
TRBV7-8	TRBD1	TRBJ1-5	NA	TGTGCCAGCAGCTCACCCGACAGGGGTGGCAATCAGCCCCAGCATTTT	CASSSPDRGGNQPQHF
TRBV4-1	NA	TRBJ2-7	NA	TGCGCCAGCAGCCAAGAGGAGCAGTACTTC	CASSQEEQYF
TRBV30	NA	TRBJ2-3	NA	TGTGCCTGGAGTATGGATTCTGCAGATACGCAGTATTTT	CAWSMDSADTQYF
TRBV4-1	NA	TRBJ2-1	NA	TGCGCCAGCAGCCAAGATCCCTACAATGAGCAGTTCTTC	CASSQDPYNEQFF
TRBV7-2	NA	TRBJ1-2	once	TGTGCCAGCAGCTTTGGCCGCGGGGGTGTGAACTATGGCTACACCTTC	CASSFGRGGVNYGYTF
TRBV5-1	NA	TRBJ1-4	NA	TGCGCCAGCAGCTTTATGGTAGGGGAAAGATACGAAAAACTGTTTTTT	CASSFMVGERYEKLFF
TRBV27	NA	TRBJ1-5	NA	TGTGCCAGCAAAGATTGGAGTTATAGCAATCAGCCCCAGCATTTT	CASKDWSYSNQPQHF
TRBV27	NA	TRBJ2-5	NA	TGTGCCAGCAGTTTGTGGGGGCAGCACCAAGAGACCCAGTACTTC	CASSLWGQHQETQYF
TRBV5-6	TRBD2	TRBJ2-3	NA	TGTGCCAGCAGCTTCCGGCTAGCGGGATTCACAGATACGCAGTATTTT	CASSFRLAGFTDTQYF
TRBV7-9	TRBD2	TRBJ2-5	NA	TGTGCCAGCAGCTTTACCGGGACTAGCGGGAGACGAGAGACCCAGTACTTC	CASSFTGTSGRRETQYF
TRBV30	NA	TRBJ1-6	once	TGTGCCTGGGCTTTAAGGGGTCCCCTCCACTTT	CAWALRGPLHF
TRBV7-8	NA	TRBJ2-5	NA	TGTGCCAGCAGCTTATGGGGGGCAGGGAATGTATTTGCCCAGTACTTC	CASSLWGAGNVFAQYF
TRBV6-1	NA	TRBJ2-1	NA	TGTGCCAGCAGTGAAACTAGGGGCACCTACAATGAGCAGTTCTTC	CASSETRGTYNEQFF